Following are 29 T cell receptor beta chains from one sample sequenced in a study of cytomegalovirus exposure and HLA in healthy donors. 60 Vbeta and 13 Jbeta primers were used in PCR. Produced via immunoSEQ multiplex PCR; TCRdb's table is partial and in-frame only. In the table there are fewer than 250,000 clones, 81% of which are singletons. The sample taken for sequencing was PBMCs. The receptor set was obtained from a man aged 35-49 years in good health and CMV-seropositive.

The chain couples TRBV5-1 to TRBJ1-1; D possibly corresponds to TRBD1 (6 bases). The CDR3 length is 16 residues. Germline values: CDR1 SGHRS, CDR2 YFSETQ. V lost 0 bases, J lost 0 bases, and 12 bases lay in between. Here the CDR3 DNA reads TGCGCCAGCAGCTTGGACCAAGGGGGTATGAACACTGAAGCTTTCTTT. Its protein is CASSLDQGGMNTEAFF.

The rearrangement links TRBV19 to TRBJ2-7; TRBD2 matches 7 bases. Germline CDR1 is LNHDA and CDR2 is SQIVND (reference sequence). The CDR3 length is 13 residues. The trim removed 5 bases at V and 3 bases at J, leaving 4 bases unmatched. CDR3 DNA sequence: TGTGCCAGTAGTTTAGGGGAGGGCTACGAGCAGTACTTC. It yields the protein CASSLGEGYEQYF.

The genes are TRBV4-1 and TRBJ1-1, with TRBD1 as a possible D gene (5 bases). CDR3 size: 15 residues. In germline, CDR1 is MGHRA, CDR2 YSYEKL. The germline V and J ends were trimmed by 4 bases and 11 bases, with 23 bases remaining between them. The CDR3 loop reads CASSPPYPRVRRAFF. As DNA, the CDR3 is TGCGCCAGCAGCCCCCCGTACCCCAGGGTCCGTAGGGCTTTCTTT.

In its sample, this clone was seen once. The CDR3 here is CASSVAGGQGFYEQYF. In DNA form, the CDR3 reads TGTGCCAGCAGCGTAGCTGGCGGGCAGGGGTTCTACGAGCAGTACTTC. V and J are TRBV9 and TRBJ2-7, with D perhaps TRBD1 (6 bases). In germline, CDR1 is SGDLS, CDR2 YYNGEE. This CDR3 region has 16 residues. V was cut by 0 bases and J by 3 bases, with 16 bases left in between.

The chain combines TRBV5-8 with TRBJ2-7; 9 bases map to TRBD1. This CDR3 comprises 16 residues. Looked up from germline, CDR1 is SGHTS and CDR2 is YDEGEE. Trimming at V came to 5 bases and at J to 4 bases, leaving 13 bases not matched to a gene. For the CDR3, the DNA is TGTGCCAGCAGTCCAGATCCGGGACAGGGATTTTACGAGCAGTACTTC. It translates to CASSPDPGQGFYEQYF.

This clone was found once. This sample also contains other DNA sequences that code for the same CDR3. The V and J genes are TRBV7-9 and TRBJ1-1, with 7 bases aligning to TRBD1. The CDR3 is 14 residues long. Trimming at V came to 5 bases and at J to 2 bases, leaving 5 bases not matched to a gene. Germline assignment: CDR1 SEHNR and CDR2 FQNEAQ (reference sequence). The CDR3 DNA reads TGTGCCAGCAGCATATCAGGGGGTAACACTGAAGCTTTCTTT. It encodes CASSISGGNTEAFF.

J is TRBJ2-7 and V is TRBV7-9; D might be TRBD1 (5 bases). V was pared by 4 bases and J by 5 bases, with 15 bases between. CDR1 is SEHNR and CDR2 is FQNEAQ in the germline V gene (reference sequence). This CDR3 has 14 amino acids. CDR3 region: CASSSSGKDDEQYF. The CDR3 DNA reads TGTGCCAGCAGCTCATCAGGGAAGGACGACGAGCAGTACTTC.

The chain uses TRBV5-1 and TRBJ2-1; tentatively, D is TRBD1 (5 bases). Germline V gene lookup returns CDR1 SGHRS and CDR2 YFSETQ. The CDR3 runs 14 residues. The V gene lost 1 base and the J gene lost 6 bases, with 11 bases spanning the gap. CDR3 region: CASSLFTGSNEQFF. DNA of the CDR3: TGCGCCAGCAGCTTGTTTACAGGCAGCAATGAGCAGTTCTTC.

The chain combines TRBV7-2 with TRBJ1-1; 9 bases are shared with TRBD1. CDR3 size: 14 residues. The germline gives CDR1 SGHTA, CDR2 FQGNSA. V dropped 5 bases and J dropped 4; count of bases not matched to a gene: 5. CDR3 in amino acids: CASSPLGQGTEAFF. The CDR3 DNA reads TGTGCCAGCAGCCCCCTGGGACAGGGCACTGAAGCTTTCTTT.

V usage is TRBV7-3 and J usage is TRBJ2-1, with a possible D match to TRBD2 (6 bases). Germline V gene sequence: CDR1 SGHTA, CDR2 FQGTGA. The V and J ends lost 5 bases and 8 bases respectively, with 13 bases between them. The CDR3 length is 13 residues. CDR3 region: CASSPSGGYEQFF. The CDR3, as DNA: TGTGCCAGCAGCCCCTCCGGGGGATATGAGCAGTTCTTC.

The chain carries TRBV10-3 and TRBJ1-1; the D is unclear. Germline lookup yields CDR1 ENHRY and CDR2 SYGVKD. This CDR3 has 15 amino acids. Trimming pared 0 bases from V and 1 base from J, leaving 9 bases between. The CDR3 here is CAISESAGRNTEAFF. In DNA form, the CDR3 reads TGTGCCATCAGTGAGTCGGCGGGGAGGAACACTGAAGCTTTCTTT.

The J gene is TRBJ2-7, the V gene TRBV6-6; TRBD2 matches at 8 bases. CDR1 and CDR2 from the germline V gene are MNHNY and SVGAGI (reference sequence). The CDR3 totals 14 residues. Unmatched junction bases numbered 9, after V lost 6 bases and J lost 5 bases. The CDR3 reads CASSPSRGGDEQYF. CDR3 DNA sequence: TGTGCCAGCAGCCCCAGTCGGGGGGGGGACGAGCAGTACTTC.

This chain connects TRBV5-4 to TRBJ1-4; 11 bases are shared with TRBD1. V shed 0 bases, J shed 1 base, and the junction held 2 bases outside the gene matches. The CDR3 spans 17 residues. CDR1 and CDR2 (germline): SGHNT, YYREEE (reference sequence). The CDR3 nucleotides read TGTGCCAGCAGCTTGGCCGGGACAGGGGGAACTAATGAAAAACTGTTTTTT. Protein sequence: CASSLAGTGGTNEKLFF.

The chain employs TRBV6-1 and TRBJ1-2, with 11 bases matching TRBD1. The CDR3 is 16 amino acids. Unmatched junction bases numbered 9, after V lost 2 bases and J lost 7 bases. CDR1 is MNHNS, CDR2 SASEGT, per germline. In DNA form, the CDR3 reads TGTGCCAGCAGTGAATTCACCGGGACAGGGGGATTTGGCTACACCTTC. Residues: CASSEFTGTGGFGYTF.

The chain uses TRBV6-1 and TRBJ2-7; D may be TRBD1 (8 bases). CDR1 MNHNS and CDR2 SASEGT come from the germline V gene. This CDR3 has 12 residues. The V end was cut by 5 bases, the J end by 11 bases, with 16 bases between. This CDR3 is CASSTQGGTEYF. The DNA of the CDR3 is TGTGCCAGCAGTACACAGGGGGGGACTGAGTACTTC.

The chain uses TRBV10-2 and TRBJ2-3, with 9 nucleotides matching TRBD1. V was pared by 7 bases and J by 6 bases, with 8 bases of the junction left unmatched. Germline V gene data show CDR1 as WSHSY and CDR2 as SAAADI. The CDR3 is 14 amino acids. The CDR3 is CASMPTGGVDTQYF. CDR3 coding DNA: TGCGCCAGCATGCCGACAGGGGGTGTGGATACGCAGTATTTT.

This chain uses TRBV7-3 with TRBJ2-4; D may be TRBD2 (5 bases). CDR1 is SGHTA, CDR2 FQGTGA, per germline. Trimming took 1 base from V and 6 from J, leaving 7 bases between them. CDR3 length equals 13 residues. The CDR3 sequence is CASSLNTRNIQYF. The CDR3 DNA is TGTGCCAGCAGCTTAAATACTAGAAACATTCAGTACTTC.

This rearrangement joins TRBV6-5 to TRBJ1-2; 8 bases line up with TRBD1. This CDR3 spans 16 amino acids. CDR1 and CDR2 from the germline V gene are MNHEY and SVGAGI. The trim removed 1 base at V and 4 bases at J, leaving 8 bases unmatched. CDR3 nucleotides: TGTGCCAGCAGTTACTTACTCAGGACAGGGCTCTATGGCTACACCTTC. This translates into CASSYLLRTGLYGYTF.

The chain links TRBV5-8 to TRBJ1-5, with TRBD1 matching over 7 bases. Unmatched junction bases numbered 1, after V lost 2 bases and J lost 2 bases. The germline CDR1 and CDR2 sequences are SGHTS and YDEGEE. The CDR3 extends over 14 amino acids. Here the CDR3 reads CASSFQGGNQPQHF. The CDR3, as DNA: TGTGCCAGCAGCTTTCAGGGGGGCAATCAGCCCCAGCATTTT.

A single count supports this clone. The genes are TRBV12-5 and TRBJ2-4; TRBD2 agrees at 7 bases. CDR1 and CDR2 (germline): LGHNT, FRNRAP. This CDR3 spans 15 amino acids. V was pared by 1 base and J by 0 bases, with 0 bases of the junction left unmatched. The CDR3 loop reads CASGLGGGAKNIQYF. In DNA form, the CDR3 reads TGTGCTAGTGGTTTGGGGGGGGGAGCCAAAAACATTCAGTACTTC.

This chain uses TRBV19 with TRBJ2-1; 11 nucleotides agree with TRBD2. Germline CDR1 reads LNHDA; CDR2 reads SQIVND (reference sequence). CDR3 length: 15 residues. Losses at the gene ends were 1 base for V and 9 bases for J; bases not matched to a gene: 5. CDR3: CASSIVAGGPGEQFF. In DNA form, the CDR3 reads TGTGCCAGTAGTATAGTAGCGGGAGGGCCGGGTGAGCAGTTCTTC. The full variable domain, in which reference TRBV19 and TRBJ2-1 provide the parts outside the CDR3, is DGGITQSPKYLFRKEGQNVTLSCEQNLNHDAMYWYRQDPGQGLRLIYYSQIVNDFQKGDIAEGYSVSREKKESFPLTVTSAQKNPTAFYLCASSIVAGGPGEQFFGPGTRLTVL.

V gene TRBV7-9 combines with J gene TRBJ2-1, with a possible D match to TRBD1 (6 bases). CDR3 size: 14 residues. V shed 5 bases and J shed 2 bases, with 10 bases lying between them. The V gene's germline CDR1 is SEHNR and CDR2 FQNEAQ (reference sequence). CDR3 DNA sequence: TGTGCCAGCAGCCCGACAGGAACCTACAATGAGCAGTTCTTC. Amino acid sequence: CASSPTGTYNEQFF.

This clone was seen more than once but under ten times. The rearrangement links TRBV4-3 to TRBJ1-2, with 8 bases identical to TRBD1. J was trimmed by 12 bases and V by 2 bases; bases with no gene match: 8. CDR1 LGHNA and CDR2 YSLEER come from the germline V gene. The CDR3 runs to 13 residues. The CDR3 protein is CASSQRTDRAHTF. CDR3 bases: TGCGCCAGCAGCCAACGGACGGACAGGGCCCACACCTTC.

The rearrangement joins TRBV6-5 to TRBJ2-7, with TRBD2 matching 7 bases. Germline trimming cut 5 bases from V and 5 bases from J; bases unmatched to any gene: 12. CDR1 and CDR2 from the germline V gene are MNHEY and SVGAGI. The CDR3 has 15 residues. The CDR3 protein is CASSRRNGTTDEQYF. The DNA for the CDR3 is TGTGCCAGCAGTCGGAGAAACGGGACTACTGACGAGCAGTACTTC.

The chain uses TRBV18 and TRBJ2-1; 9 positions agree with TRBD2. V shed 3 bases, J shed 4 bases, and the junction held 13 bases outside the gene matches. Looked up from germline, CDR1 is KGHSH and CDR2 is LQKENI. The length of the CDR3 is 18 residues. This CDR3 is CASSPNYRGRAKYNEQFF. In DNA, the CDR3 is TGTGCCAGCTCACCGAACTATCGCGGGAGGGCCAAATACAATGAGCAGTTCTTC. Supplemented by reference TRBV18 and TRBJ2-1, the full variable domain reads NAGVMQNPRHLVRRRGQEARLRCSPMKGHSHVYWYRQLPEEGLKFMVYLQKENIIDESGMPKERFSAEFPKEGPSILRIQQVVRGDSAAYFCASSPNYRGRAKYNEQFFGPGTRLTVL.

This rearrangement joins TRBV9 to TRBJ2-3, with D tentatively TRBD2 (7 bases). The CDR3 contains 16 residues. Trimming shortened V by 0 bases and J by 5 bases, and 16 bases separated the two germline ends. The germline gives CDR1 SGDLS, CDR2 YYNGEE. The CDR3 spells CASSVVGGGFGDTQYF. For the CDR3, the DNA is TGTGCCAGCAGCGTAGTGGGCGGGGGCTTTGGAGATACGCAGTATTTT.

This chain uses TRBV4-2 with TRBJ2-1, with D maybe TRBD1 (5 bases). The V gene's germline CDR1 is LGHNA and CDR2 YNFKEQ. V was pared by 1 base and J by 2 bases, with 9 bases between. The CDR3 has 15 amino acids. In DNA form, the CDR3 reads TGTGCCAGCAGCCAAGGGGGCCTAACCTACAATGAGCAGTTCTTC. Translation: CASSQGGLTYNEQFF.

The V and J genes are TRBV10-1 and TRBJ2-7; maybe TRBD1 (5 bases). V was cut by 8 bases and J by 6 bases, with 20 bases left in between. The CDR3 totals 14 residues. CDR1 and CDR2 (germline): WNHNN, SYGVQD (reference sequence). CDR3 in amino acids: CASGPGQGLGEQYF. The CDR3, as DNA: TGCGCCAGCGGACCGGGCCAGGGATTGGGCGAGCAGTACTTC.

The rearrangement links TRBV2 to TRBJ1-5; tentative D call: TRBD1 (6 bases). Trimming removed 6 bases from V and 5 bases from J, with 14 bases in between. This CDR3 region has 14 residues. CDR1 SNHLY and CDR2 FYNNEI come from the germline V gene. This CDR3 is CASRPRTDYQPQHF. CDR3 nucleotide sequence: TGTGCCAGCAGGCCCCGGACAGATTATCAGCCCCAGCATTTT.